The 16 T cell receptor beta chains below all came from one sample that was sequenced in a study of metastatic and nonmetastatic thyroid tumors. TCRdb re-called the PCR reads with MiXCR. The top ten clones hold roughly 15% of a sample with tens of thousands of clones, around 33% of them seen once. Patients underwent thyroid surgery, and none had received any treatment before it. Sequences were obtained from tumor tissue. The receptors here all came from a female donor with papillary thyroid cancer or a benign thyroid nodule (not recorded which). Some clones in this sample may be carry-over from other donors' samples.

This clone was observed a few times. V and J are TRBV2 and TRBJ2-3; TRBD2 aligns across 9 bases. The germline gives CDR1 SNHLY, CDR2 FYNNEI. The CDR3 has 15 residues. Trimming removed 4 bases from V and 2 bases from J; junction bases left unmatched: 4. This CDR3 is CASSVGTSSTDTQYF. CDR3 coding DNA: TGTGCCAGCAGTGTAGGGACTAGCTCCACAGATACGCAGTATTTT.

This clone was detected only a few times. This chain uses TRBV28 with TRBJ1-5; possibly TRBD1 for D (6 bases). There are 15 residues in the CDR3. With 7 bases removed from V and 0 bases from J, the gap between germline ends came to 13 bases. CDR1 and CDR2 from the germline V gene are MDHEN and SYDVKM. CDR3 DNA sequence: TGTGCCAGCATTCCTCAGGGGTATAGCAATCAGCCCCAGCATTTT. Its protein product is CASIPQGYSNQPQHF.

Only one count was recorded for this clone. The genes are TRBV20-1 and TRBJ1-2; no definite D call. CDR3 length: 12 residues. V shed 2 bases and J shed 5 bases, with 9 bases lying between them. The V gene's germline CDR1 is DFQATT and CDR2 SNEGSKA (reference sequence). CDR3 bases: TGCAGTGCTAGACACAGCTTTTATGGCTACACCTTC. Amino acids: CSARHSFYGYTF.

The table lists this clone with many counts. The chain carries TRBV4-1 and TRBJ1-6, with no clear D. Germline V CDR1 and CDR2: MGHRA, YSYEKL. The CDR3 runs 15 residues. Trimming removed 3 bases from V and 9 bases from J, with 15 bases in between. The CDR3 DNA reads TGCGCCAGCAGCCACGACGGGGAGTTTGGTTCACCCCTCCACTTT. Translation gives CASSHDGEFGSPLHF.

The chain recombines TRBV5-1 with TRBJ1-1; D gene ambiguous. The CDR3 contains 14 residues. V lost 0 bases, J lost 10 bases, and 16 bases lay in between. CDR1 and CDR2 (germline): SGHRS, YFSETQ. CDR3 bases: TGCGCCAGCAGCTTGGAGTTCGAGGCCTCGGGAGCTTTCTTT. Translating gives CASSLEFEASGAFF.

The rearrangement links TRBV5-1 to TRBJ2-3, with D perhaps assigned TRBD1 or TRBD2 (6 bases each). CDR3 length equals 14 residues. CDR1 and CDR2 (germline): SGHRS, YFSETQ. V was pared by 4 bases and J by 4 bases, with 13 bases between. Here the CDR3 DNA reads TGCGCCAGCAGCCAGTCACGGGGGCCAGATACGCAGTATTTT. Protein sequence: CASSQSRGPDTQYF.

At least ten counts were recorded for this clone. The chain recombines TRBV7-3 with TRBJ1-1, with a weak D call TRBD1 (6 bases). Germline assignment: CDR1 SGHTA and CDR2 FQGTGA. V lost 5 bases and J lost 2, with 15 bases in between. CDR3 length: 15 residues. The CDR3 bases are TGTGCCAGCAGCCCCGACGGGGGCGATAACACTGAAGCTTTCTTT. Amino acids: CASSPDGGDNTEAFF.

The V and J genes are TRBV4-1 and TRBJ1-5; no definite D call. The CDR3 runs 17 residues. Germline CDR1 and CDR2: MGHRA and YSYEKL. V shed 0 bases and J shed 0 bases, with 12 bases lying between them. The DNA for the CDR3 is TGCGCCAGCAGCCAAGAGTGGTTCCAGGATAGCAATCAGCCCCAGCATTTT. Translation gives CASSQEWFQDSNQPQHF.

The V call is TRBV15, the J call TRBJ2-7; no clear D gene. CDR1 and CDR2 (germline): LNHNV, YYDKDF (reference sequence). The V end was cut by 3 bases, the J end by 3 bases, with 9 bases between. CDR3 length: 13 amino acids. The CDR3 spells CATSRGMDYEQYF. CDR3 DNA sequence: TGTGCCACCAGCAGGGGGATGGACTACGAGCAGTACTTC. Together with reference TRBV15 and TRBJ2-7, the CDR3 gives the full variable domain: DAMVIQNPRYQVTQFGKPVTLSCSQTLNHNVMYWYQQKSSQAPKLLFHYYDKDFNNEADTPDNFQSRRPNTSFCFLDIRSPGLGDTAMYLCATSRGMDYEQYFGPGTRLTVT.

CDR3: CASRQGALGGYTF. CDR3 DNA: TGTGCCAGCAGACAGGGGGCCTTGGGGGGCTACACCTTC. The V and J genes are TRBV6-1 and TRBJ1-2; TRBD1 matches at 9 bases. The CDR3 extends over 13 amino acids. Germline values: CDR1 MNHNS, CDR2 SASEGT. Unmatched junction bases numbered 7, after V lost 6 bases and J lost 8 bases.

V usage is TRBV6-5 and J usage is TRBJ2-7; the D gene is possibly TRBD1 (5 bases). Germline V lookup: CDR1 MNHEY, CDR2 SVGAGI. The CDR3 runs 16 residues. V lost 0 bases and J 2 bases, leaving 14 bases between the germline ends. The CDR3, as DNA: TGTGCCAGCAGTTACTCGATACCCGACAGCCCCTACGAGCAGTACTTC. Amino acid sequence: CASSYSIPDSPYEQYF.

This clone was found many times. The CDR3 loop reads CASSEQVGGQPQHF. The CDR3 region has the DNA TGTGCCAGCAGTGAACAGGTCGGGGGTCAGCCCCAGCATTTT. This chain joins TRBV6-1 and TRBJ1-5, with TRBD1 as a possible D gene (5 bases). Germline CDR1 MNHNS, CDR2 SASEGT. The CDR3 has 14 residues. V gave up 2 bases and J gave up 6 bases, with 11 bases separating them.

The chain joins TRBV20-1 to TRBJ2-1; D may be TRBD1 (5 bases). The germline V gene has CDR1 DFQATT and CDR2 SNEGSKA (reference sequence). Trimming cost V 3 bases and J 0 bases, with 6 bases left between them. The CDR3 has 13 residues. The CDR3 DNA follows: TGCAGTGCTAGGGGGCGCTCCTACAATGAGCAGTTCTTC. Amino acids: CSARGRSYNEQFF.

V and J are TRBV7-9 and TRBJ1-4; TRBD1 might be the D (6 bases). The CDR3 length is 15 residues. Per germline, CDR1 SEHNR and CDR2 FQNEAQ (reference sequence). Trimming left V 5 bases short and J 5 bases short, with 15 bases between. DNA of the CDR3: TGTGCCAGCAGCCCACCGGGACACATAAATGAAAAACTGTTTTTT. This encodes CASSPPGHINEKLFF.

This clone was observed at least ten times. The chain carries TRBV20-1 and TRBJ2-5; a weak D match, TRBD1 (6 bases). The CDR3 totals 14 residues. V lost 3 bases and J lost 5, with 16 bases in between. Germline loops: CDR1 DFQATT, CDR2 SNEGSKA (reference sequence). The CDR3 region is CSARSQGRGETQYF. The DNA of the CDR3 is TGCAGTGCTAGGTCGCAGGGTAGGGGGGAGACCCAGTACTTC.

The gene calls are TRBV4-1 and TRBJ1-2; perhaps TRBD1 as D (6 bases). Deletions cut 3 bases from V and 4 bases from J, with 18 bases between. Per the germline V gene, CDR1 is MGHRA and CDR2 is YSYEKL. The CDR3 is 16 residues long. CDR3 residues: CASSHIIGGRSYGYTF. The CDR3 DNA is TGCGCCAGCAGCCACATAATAGGGGGGCGCAGCTATGGCTACACCTTC.